Listed here are 14 T cell receptor beta chains from one sample, sequenced in a study of blood T cell repertoires in COVID-19. Only in-frame clones appear in the TCRdb table, and some are missing; sequencing was by immunoSEQ multiplex PCR. This table has 250,000 to 400,000 clones, about 87% appearing once. Material for sequencing was peripheral blood. The receptors were sampled from a woman under 40 with COVID-19, enrolled during active disease.

This clone was counted only a few times. The chain links TRBV2 to TRBJ1-5, with 7 bases that match TRBD1. The ends lost 9 bases at V and 1 base at J; junction bases unmatched: 6. CDR1 SNHLY and CDR2 FYNNEI come from the germline V gene. This CDR3 comprises 14 residues. The CDR3 DNA is TGTGCCAGTAAGACAGGGATAAGCAATCAGCCCCAGCATTTT. As protein: CASKTGISNQPQHF.

This chain joins TRBV3-1 (or the pseudogene TRBV3-2) and TRBJ1-6; no definite D call. Germline values: CDR1 LGHDT, CDR2 YNNKEL (reference sequence). CDR3 length: 16 amino acids. Between the trimmed V and J ends, which lost 0 bases and 9 bases, there was a span of 15 bases. The CDR3 protein is CASSQEETVLSSPLHF. The CDR3 DNA reads TGTGCCAGCAGCCAAGAAGAAACAGTCCTGAGTTCACCCCTCCACTTT.

This clone was found once. This chain connects TRBV21-1 to TRBJ1-5; the D call of TRBD1 is as the table states it, not checked on the DNA. TRBV21-1 corresponds to a pseudogene. The CDR3 covers 17 residues. CDR3 amino acids: CASSKGKDRGDNQPQHF. The CDR3 DNA is TGTGCCAGCAGCAAAGGCAAAGACAGGGGGGACAATCAGCCCCAGCATTTT.

This clone was counted a few times. The chain combines TRBV14 with TRBJ1-6; D possibly corresponds to TRBD1 (6 bases). V gave up 6 bases and J gave up 2 bases, with 8 bases separating them. The CDR3 has 14 residues. CDR1 SGHDN and CDR2 FVKESK come from the germline V gene. The chain's CDR3 is CASRRQAYNSPLHF. DNA for the CDR3: TGTGCCAGCAGGCGACAGGCCTATAATTCACCCCTCCACTTT.

This rearrangement joins TRBV19 to TRBJ1-3; no firm D call. Germline V lookup: CDR1 LNHDA, CDR2 SQIVND (reference sequence). The CDR3 is 13 residues long. Trimming took off 5 bases at V and 7 bases at J, with 12 bases between the two ends. The CDR3 protein is CASSPPGGNTIYF. CDR3 sequence (DNA): TGTGCCAGTAGTCCCCCAGGAGGGAACACCATATATTTT.

The rearrangement joins TRBV5-1 to TRBJ2-2; 7 bases match TRBD1. V shed 3 bases, J shed 4 bases, and the junction held 15 bases outside the gene matches. CDR1 SGHRS and CDR2 YFSETQ come from the germline V gene. The CDR3 consists of 18 residues. The CDR3 DNA follows: TGCGCCAGCAGCTCATACATATCCGGACAGGCTGCCACCGGGGAGCTGTTTTTT. Residues: CASSSYISGQAATGELFF.

The V gene is TRBV7-2, the J gene TRBJ1-5; no clear D. Trimming removed 5 bases at V and 6 bases at J, with 11 bases between. CDR3 length equals 13 residues. Per germline, CDR1 SGHTA and CDR2 FQGNSA. CDR3 sequence (DNA): TGTGCCAGCAGCCAGGACTTGGCTCAGCCCCAGCATTTT. Translating it yields CASSQDLAQPQHF.

The chain employs TRBV5-1 and TRBJ2-2; 9 bases are shared with TRBD1. Germline assignment: CDR1 SGHRS and CDR2 YFSETQ. V gave up 4 bases and J gave up 6 bases; unmatched junction bases: 7. This CDR3 comprises 15 residues. CDR3 nucleotide sequence: TGCGCCAGCAGCACGACAGGGGGATCCCCCGGGGAGCTGTTTTTT. It specifies CASSTTGGSPGELFF.

V usage is TRBV2 and J usage is TRBJ2-3, with 7 bases fitting TRBD2. The CDR3 length is 15 residues. The germline CDR1 and CDR2 sequences are SNHLY and FYNNEI. The ends lost 6 bases at V and 0 bases at J; junction bases unmatched: 6. CDR3 nucleotide sequence: TGTGCCAGCAGACTCGCTAGCGGAAGCACAGATACGCAGTATTTT. Its protein is CASRLASGSTDTQYF.

The chain carries TRBV4-1 and TRBJ1-1; D not certain. The CDR3 has 14 residues. From germline, CDR1 is MGHRA and CDR2 YSYEKL. With 4 bases removed from V and 6 bases from J, the gap between germline ends came to 15 bases. DNA of the CDR3: TGCGCCAGCAGCCCGCGGGCACGCCCGGCTGAAGCTTTCTTT. Translation: CASSPRARPAEAFF.

In this sample, this clone turned up once. The chain has TRBV5-1 and TRBJ2-3, with 11 bases matching TRBD2. The CDR3 is 16 residues long. Germline V CDR1 and CDR2: SGHRS, YFSETQ. The trim removed 4 bases at V and 1 base at J, leaving 5 bases unmatched. This CDR3 is CASSPLAGGRTDTQYF. CDR3 DNA sequence: TGCGCCAGCAGCCCCTTAGCGGGGGGGCGCACAGATACGCAGTATTTT.

The rearrangement uses TRBV7-9 and TRBJ2-1; D unclear. This CDR3 spans 12 amino acids. CDR1 and CDR2 (germline): SEHNR, FQNEAQ (reference sequence). V shed 2 bases and J shed 10 bases, with 9 bases lying between them. In DNA, the CDR3 is TGTGCCAGCAGCTTAAACGTCCAGGAGCAGTTCTTC. Protein product: CASSLNVQEQFF.

The chain recombines TRBV28 with TRBJ1-2; the D gene is possibly TRBD1 (6 bases). V was cut by 6 bases and J by 0 bases, with 11 bases left in between. CDR3 length equals 14 residues. The germline V gene encodes CDR1 MDHEN and CDR2 SYDVKM. This chain's CDR3 is CASRATGSNYGYTF. The CDR3, as DNA: TGTGCCAGCAGGGCTACAGGGTCTAACTATGGCTACACCTTC.

The V and J genes are TRBV6-2 or TRBV6-3 and TRBJ2-2; D might be TRBD1 (6 bases). The germline V gene encodes CDR1 MNHEY and CDR2 SVGEGT. V shed 5 bases and J shed 7 bases, with 11 bases lying between them. This CDR3 contains 13 residues. In DNA form, the CDR3 reads TGTGCCAGCAGTCCCCTCAGGGGCGGGGAGCTGTTTTTT. It codes for CASSPLRGGELFF.